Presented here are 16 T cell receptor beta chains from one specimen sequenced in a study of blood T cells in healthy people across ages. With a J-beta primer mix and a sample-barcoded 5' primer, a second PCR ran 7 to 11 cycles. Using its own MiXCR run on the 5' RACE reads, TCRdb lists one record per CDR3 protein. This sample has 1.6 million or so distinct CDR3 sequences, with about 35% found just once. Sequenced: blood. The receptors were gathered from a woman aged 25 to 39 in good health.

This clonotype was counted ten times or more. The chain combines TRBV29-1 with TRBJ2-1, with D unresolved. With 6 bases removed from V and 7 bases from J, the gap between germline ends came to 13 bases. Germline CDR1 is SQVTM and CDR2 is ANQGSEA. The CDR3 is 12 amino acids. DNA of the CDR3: TGCAGCGTGGCCCCAAAAGCAAATGAGCAGTTCTTC. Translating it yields CSVAPKANEQFF.

This CDR3 is CASSQGGGPQTQYF. CDR3 sequence (DNA): TGTGCCAGCAGCCAAGGGGGGGGGCCCCAGACCCAGTACTTC. The rearrangement joins TRBV7-8 to TRBJ2-5, with a weak D call TRBD2 (7 bases). The CDR3 has 14 amino acids. Trimming took 5 bases from V and 6 from J, leaving 16 bases between them. CDR1 SGHVS and CDR2 FQNEAQ come from the germline V gene.

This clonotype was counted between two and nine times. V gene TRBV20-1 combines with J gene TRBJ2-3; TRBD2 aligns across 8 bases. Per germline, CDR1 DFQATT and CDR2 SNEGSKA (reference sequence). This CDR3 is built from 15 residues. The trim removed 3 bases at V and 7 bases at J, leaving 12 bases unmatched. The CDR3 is CSARSTSANFNTQYF. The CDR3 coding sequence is TGCAGTGCTAGGTCGACTAGCGCGAATTTTAATACGCAGTATTTT.

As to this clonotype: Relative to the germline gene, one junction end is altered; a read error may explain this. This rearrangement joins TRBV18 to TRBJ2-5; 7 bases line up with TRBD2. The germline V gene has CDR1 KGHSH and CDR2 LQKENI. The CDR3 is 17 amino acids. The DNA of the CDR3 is TGTGCCAGCTCGCCACGGAGACTAGCCGATAAACAAGAGACCCAGTACTTC. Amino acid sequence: CASSPRRLADKQETQYF.

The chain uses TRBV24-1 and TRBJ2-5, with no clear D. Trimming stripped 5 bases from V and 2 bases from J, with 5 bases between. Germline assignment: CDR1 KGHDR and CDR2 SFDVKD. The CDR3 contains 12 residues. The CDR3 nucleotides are TGTGCCACCAGTGGGTTTCAAGAGACCCAGTACTTC. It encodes CATSGFQETQYF.

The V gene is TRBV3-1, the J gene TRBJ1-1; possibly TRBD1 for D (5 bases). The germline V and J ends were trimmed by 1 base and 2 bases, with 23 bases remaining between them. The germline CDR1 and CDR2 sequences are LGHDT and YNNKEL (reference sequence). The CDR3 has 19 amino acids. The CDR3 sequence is CASSQGVGQQFVLNTEAFF. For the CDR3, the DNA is TGTGCCAGCAGCCAAGGGGTGGGGCAGCAATTCGTTCTTAACACTGAAGCTTTCTTT.

The CDR3 protein is CASSLMVPPGGHEQFF. CDR3 coding DNA: TGTGCCAGCAGCTTAATGGTGCCACCCGGGGGCCATGAGCAGTTCTTC. The rearrangement uses TRBV7-3 and TRBJ2-1; D may be TRBD1 or TRBD2 (6 bases each). Per the germline V gene, CDR1 is SGHTA and CDR2 is FQGTGA. CDR3 length equals 16 residues. Trimming removed 1 base at V and 8 bases at J, with 18 bases between.

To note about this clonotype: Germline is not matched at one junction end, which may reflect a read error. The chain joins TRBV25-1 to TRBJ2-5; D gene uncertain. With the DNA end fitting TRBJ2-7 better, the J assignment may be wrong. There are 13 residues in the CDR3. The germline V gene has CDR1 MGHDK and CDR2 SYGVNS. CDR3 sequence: CAGSPRSSDEQYF. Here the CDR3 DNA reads TGTGCCGGCAGTCCCCGGTCGAGCGACGAGCAGTACTTC.

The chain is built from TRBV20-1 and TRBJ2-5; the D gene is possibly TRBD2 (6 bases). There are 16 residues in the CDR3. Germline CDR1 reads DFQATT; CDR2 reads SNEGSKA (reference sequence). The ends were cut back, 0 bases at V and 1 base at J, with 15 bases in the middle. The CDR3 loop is CSARESSGLIQETQYF. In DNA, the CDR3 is TGCAGTGCTAGAGAATCTTCGGGACTTATCCAAGAGACCCAGTACTTC.

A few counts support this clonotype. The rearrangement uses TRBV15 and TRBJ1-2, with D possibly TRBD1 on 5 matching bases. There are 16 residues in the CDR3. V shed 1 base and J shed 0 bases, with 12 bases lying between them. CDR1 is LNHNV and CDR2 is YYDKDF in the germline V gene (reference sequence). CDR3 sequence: CATSRAPGLSNYGYTF. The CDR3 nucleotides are TGTGCCACCAGCAGAGCTCCGGGGCTATCTAACTATGGCTACACCTTC.

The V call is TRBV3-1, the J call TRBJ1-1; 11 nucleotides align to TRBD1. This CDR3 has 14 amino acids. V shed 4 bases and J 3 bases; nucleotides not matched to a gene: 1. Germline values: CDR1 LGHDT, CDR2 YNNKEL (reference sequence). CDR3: CASSRGQGDTEAFF. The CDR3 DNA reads TGTGCCAGCAGCCGGGGACAGGGGGACACTGAAGCTTTCTTT.

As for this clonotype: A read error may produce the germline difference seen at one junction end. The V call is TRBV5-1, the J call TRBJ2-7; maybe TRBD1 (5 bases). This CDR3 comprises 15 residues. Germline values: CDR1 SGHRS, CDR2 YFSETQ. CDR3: CTSSLAAGIVYEQYF. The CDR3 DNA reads TGCACCAGCAGCTTGGCGGCAGGGATCGTCTACGAGCAGTACTTC.

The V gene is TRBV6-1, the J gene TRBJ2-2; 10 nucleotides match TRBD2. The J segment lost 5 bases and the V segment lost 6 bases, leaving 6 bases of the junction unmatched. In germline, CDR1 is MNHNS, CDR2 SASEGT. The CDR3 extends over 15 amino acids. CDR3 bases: TGTGCCAGCAGAACGGGACTAGCGACAACCGGGGAGCTGTTTTTT. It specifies CASRTGLATTGELFF.

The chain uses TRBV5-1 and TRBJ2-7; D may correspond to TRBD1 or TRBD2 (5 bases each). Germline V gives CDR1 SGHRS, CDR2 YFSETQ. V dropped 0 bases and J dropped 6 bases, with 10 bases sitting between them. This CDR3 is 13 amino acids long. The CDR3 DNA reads TGCGCCAGCAGCTTGGTGGCAGGGACCGAGCAGTACTTC. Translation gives CASSLVAGTEQYF.

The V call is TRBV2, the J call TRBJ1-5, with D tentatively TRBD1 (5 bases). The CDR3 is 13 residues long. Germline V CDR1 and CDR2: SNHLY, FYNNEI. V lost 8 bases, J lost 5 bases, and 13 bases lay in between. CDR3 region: CASGAPPDQPQHF. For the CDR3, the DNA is TGTGCCAGCGGGGCGCCCCCGGATCAGCCCCAGCATTTT.

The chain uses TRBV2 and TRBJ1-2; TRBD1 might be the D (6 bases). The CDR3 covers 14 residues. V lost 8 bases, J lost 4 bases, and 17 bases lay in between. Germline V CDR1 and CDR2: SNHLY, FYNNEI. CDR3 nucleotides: TGTGCCAGCTTGGCCTCCGGGACAATCTATGGCTACACCTTC. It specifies CASLASGTIYGYTF.